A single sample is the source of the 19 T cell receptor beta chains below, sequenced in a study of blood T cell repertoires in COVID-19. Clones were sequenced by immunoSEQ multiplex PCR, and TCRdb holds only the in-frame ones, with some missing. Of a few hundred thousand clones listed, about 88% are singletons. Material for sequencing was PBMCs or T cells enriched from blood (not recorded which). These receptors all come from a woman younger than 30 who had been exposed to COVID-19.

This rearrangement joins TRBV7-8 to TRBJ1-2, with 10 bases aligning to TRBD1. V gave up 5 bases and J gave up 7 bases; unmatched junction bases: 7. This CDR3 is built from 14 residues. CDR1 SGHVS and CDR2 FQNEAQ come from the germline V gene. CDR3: CASSLGTGVGGYTF. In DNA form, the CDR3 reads TGTGCCAGCAGCCTCGGGACAGGGGTTGGTGGCTACACCTTC.

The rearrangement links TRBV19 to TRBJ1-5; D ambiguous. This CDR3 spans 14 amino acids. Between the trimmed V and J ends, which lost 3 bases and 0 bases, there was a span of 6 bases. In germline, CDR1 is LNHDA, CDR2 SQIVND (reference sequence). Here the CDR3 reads CASSMYNSNQPQHF. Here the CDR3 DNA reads TGTGCCAGTAGTATGTATAATAGCAATCAGCCCCAGCATTTT.

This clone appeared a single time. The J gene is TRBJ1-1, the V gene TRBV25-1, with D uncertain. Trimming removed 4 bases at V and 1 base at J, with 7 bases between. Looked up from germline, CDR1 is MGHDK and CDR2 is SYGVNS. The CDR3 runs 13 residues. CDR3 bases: TGTGCCAGCAGTGTACGAGGGAACACTGAAGCTTTCTTT. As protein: CASSVRGNTEAFF.

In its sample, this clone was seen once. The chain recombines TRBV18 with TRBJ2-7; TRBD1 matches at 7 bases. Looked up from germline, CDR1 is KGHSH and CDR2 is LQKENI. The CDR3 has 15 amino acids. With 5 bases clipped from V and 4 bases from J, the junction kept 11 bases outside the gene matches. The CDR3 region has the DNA TGTGCCAGCTCAAAAGGACAGGCTTCAGATTACGAGCAGTACTTC. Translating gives CASSKGQASDYEQYF.

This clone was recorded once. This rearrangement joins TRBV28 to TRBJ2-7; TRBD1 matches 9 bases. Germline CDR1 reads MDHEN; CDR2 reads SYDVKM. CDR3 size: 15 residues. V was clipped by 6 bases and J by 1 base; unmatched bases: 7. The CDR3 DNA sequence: TGTGCCAGCAGCACCCCAGGGACAGGGTCCTACGAGCAGTACTTC. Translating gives CASSTPGTGSYEQYF.

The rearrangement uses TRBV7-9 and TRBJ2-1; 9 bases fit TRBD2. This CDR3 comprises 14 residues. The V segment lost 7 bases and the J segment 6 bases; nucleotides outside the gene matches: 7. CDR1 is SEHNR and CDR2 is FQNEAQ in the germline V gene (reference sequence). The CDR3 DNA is TGTGCCAGCAACGAGCGGGGGGCGTTCAATGAGCAGTTCTTC. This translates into CASNERGAFNEQFF.

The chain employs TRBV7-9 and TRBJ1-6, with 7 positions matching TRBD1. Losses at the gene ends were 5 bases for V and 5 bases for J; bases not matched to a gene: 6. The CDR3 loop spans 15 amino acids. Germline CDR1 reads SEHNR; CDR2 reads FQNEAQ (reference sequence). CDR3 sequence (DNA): TGTGCCAGCAGCCGCGGGGACAGCAATAATTCACCCCTCCACTTT. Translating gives CASSRGDSNNSPLHF.

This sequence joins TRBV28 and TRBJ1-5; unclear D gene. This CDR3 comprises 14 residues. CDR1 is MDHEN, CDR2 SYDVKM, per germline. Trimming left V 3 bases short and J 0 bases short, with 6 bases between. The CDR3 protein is CASSFGASNQPQHF. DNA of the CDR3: TGTGCCAGCAGTTTCGGAGCTAGCAATCAGCCCCAGCATTTT.

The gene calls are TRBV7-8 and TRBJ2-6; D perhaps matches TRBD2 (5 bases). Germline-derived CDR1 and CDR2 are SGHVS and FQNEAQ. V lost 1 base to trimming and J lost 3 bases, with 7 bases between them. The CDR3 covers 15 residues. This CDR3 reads CASSLGGLGANVLTF. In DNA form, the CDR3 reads TGTGCCAGCAGCTTAGGCGGGCTTGGGGCCAACGTCCTGACTTTC.

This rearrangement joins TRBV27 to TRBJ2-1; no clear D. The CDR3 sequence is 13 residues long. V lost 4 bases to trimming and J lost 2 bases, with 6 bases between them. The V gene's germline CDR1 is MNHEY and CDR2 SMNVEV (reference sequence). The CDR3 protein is CASSSPPYNEQFF. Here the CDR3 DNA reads TGTGCCAGCAGTTCTCCCCCCTACAATGAGCAGTTCTTC.

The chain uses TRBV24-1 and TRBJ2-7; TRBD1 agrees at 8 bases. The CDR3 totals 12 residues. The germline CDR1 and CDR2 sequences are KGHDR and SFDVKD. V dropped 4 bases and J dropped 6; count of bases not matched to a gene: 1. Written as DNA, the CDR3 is TGTGCCACCAGTGAAACAGGGGGCGAGCAGTACTTC. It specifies CATSETGGEQYF.

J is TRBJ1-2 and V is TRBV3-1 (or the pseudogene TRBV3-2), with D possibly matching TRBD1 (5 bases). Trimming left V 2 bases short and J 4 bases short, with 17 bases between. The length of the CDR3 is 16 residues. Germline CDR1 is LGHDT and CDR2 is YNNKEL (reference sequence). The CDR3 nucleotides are TGTGCCAGCAGCCAAAAAAGTAGCCAGGGTGGCTATGGCTACACCTTC. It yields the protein CASSQKSSQGGYGYTF.

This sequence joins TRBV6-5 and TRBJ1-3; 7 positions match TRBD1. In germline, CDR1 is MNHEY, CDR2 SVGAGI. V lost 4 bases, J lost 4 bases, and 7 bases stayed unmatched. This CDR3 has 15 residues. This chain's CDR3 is CASSSEGQKGNTIYF. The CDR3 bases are TGTGCCAGCAGTTCGGAGGGACAGAAGGGAAACACCATATATTTT.

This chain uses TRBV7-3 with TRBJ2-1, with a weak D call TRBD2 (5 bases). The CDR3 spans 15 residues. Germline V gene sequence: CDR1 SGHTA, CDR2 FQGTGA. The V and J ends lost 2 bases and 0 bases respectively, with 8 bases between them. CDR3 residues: CASSLLGSSYNEQFF. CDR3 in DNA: TGTGCCAGCAGCTTATTGGGGAGCTCCTACAATGAGCAGTTCTTC.

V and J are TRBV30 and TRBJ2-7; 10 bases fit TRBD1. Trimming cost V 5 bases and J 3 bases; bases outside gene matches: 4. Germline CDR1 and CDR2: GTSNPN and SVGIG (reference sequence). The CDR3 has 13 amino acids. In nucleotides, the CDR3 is TGTGCCTGGGCACGGACAGGGGGCTACGAGCAGTACTTC. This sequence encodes CAWARTGGYEQYF. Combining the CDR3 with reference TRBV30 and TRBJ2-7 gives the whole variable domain SQTIHQWPATLVQPVGSPLSLECTVEGTSNPNLYWYRQAAGRGLQLLFYSVGIGQISSEVPQNLSASRPQDRQFILSSKKLLLSDSGFYLCAWARTGGYEQYFGPGTRLTVT.

In DNA, the CDR3 is TGTGCCAGTAGTCTCCCGGGGGGGTTGGACAATGAGCAGTTCTTC. This sequence encodes CASSLPGGLDNEQFF. This chain connects TRBV19 to TRBJ2-1, with TRBD2 matching over 8 bases. After removal of 5 bases from V and 5 bases from J, the junction contained 8 bases not matched to a gene. The germline CDR1 and CDR2 sequences are LNHDA and SQIVND (reference sequence). There are 15 residues in the CDR3.

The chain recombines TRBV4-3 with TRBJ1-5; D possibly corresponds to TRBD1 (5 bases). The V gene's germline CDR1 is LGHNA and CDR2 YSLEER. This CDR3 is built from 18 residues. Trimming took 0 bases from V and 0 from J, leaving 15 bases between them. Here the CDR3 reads CASSQDLGRGLSNQPQHF. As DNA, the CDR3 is TGCGCCAGCAGCCAAGATCTGGGAAGGGGCCTTAGCAATCAGCCCCAGCATTTT.

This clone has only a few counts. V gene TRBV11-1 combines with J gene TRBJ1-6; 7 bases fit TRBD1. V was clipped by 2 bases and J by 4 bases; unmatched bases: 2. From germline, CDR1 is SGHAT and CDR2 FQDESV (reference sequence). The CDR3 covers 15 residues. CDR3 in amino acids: CASSLNRGYNSPLHF. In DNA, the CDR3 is TGTGCCAGCAGCTTAAACAGGGGTTATAATTCACCCCTCCACTTT.

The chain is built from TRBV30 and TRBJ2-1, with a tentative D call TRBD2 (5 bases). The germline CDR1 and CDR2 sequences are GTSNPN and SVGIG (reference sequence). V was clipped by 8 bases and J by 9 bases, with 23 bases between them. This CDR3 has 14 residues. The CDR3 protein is CAHRSPILGGEQFF. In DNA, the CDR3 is TGTGCCCATAGGTCCCCAATTCTAGGAGGTGAGCAGTTCTTC.